This T cell receptor (beta chain) originates from a study of blood T cell repertoires in COVID-19. TCRdb keeps only in-frame clones here, not all; method: immunoSEQ multiplex PCR. Seen here are some 520,000 clones, roughly 89% observed once, and the top ten hold roughly 0.9%. Seattle participants joined during active infection and were tracked over time. The CDR3 is made up of 13 amino acids. In germline, CDR1 is MDHEN, CDR2 SYDVKM. Trimming removed 6 bases from V and 3 bases from J, with 12 bases in between. This rearrangement joins TRBV28 to TRBJ2-7; possibly TRBD2 for D (5 bases). The sequence derives from a man in his late teens or twenties with COVID-19, enrolled during active disease. The specimen was peripheral blood. CDR3 region: CASSPPSGYEQYF. The CDR3 nucleotides are TGTGCCAGCAGCCCGCCCAGCGGCTACGAGCAGTACTTC.